This entry concerns a single T cell receptor beta chain. The antigen remains unidentified. The CDR3 length is 17 residues. CDR1 is SGDLS, CDR2 YYNGEE, per germline. V was shortened by 3 bases and J by 0 bases, with 16 bases between the two germline ends. The data belong to a study of beta chain features in type 1 diabetes. Study information: Comparable age, gender and cell yields were observed in patients relative to healthy donors. Study-level results: Shorter TCRB CDR3s, moderately but significantly so, marked every one of the four CD4+ subsets in Type 1 diabetes patients. Cells expressing TCR highly could be over-represented by cDNA sequencing.

The whole isolated RNA underwent reverse transcription, so sequencing captured expressed TCRB transcripts. Measured with immunoSEQ multiplex PCR; TCRdb has only the in-frame clones, and not every one. The table lists 250,000 to 300,000 clones, around 24% of them singletons. The J gene is TRBJ2-1, the V gene TRBV9; perhaps TRBD2 as D (6 bases). This clonotype originated in a woman aged 30 to 39 with type 1 diabetes. Sequenced: naive CD4+ T cells from blood. This chain's CDR3 is CASSERGLGSSYNEQFF. The CDR3 DNA reads TGTGCCAGCAGCGAAAGGGGACTGGGGAGCTCCTACAATGAGCAGTTCTTC.